This entry concerns a single T cell receptor (beta chain). Original data processing: Cell counts per sample came from amplifying reference gene primers. The method was immunoSEQ multiplex PCR; TCRdb's version includes in-frame clones alone and lacks a portion of them. The D gene and trimming were derived from the DNA, and the V and J assignments and clone size from that table. Of 250,000 to 350,000 clones listed, approximately 83% are singletons. Participant-given clinical history determined each cohort assignment. The source of the sample is a study of blood T cell repertoires in COVID-19. Overall study: Samples came from the United States, Italy and Spain, spanning acute and convalescent COVID-19. PBMCs, B-cell-depleted T cells, or T cells provided the cDNA or gDNA that made up the material.

The V gene end was trimmed by 2 bases and the J gene end by 2 bases; junction bases not matched to a gene: 4. Germline lookup yields CDR1 KGHSH and CDR2 LQKENI. The CDR3 spans 15 residues. Specimen: PBMCs or T cells enriched from blood (not recorded which). The sequence came from a woman aged 25 to 39 who had recovered from COVID-19. This chain uses TRBV18 with TRBJ2-3, with TRBD2 matching 7 bases. The CDR3 spells CASSPKRGNTDTQYF. The CDR3 DNA reads as TGTGCCAGCTCACCAAAGCGGGGAAACACAGATACGCAGTATTTT. The full variable domain, its missing parts supplied by reference TRBV18 and TRBJ2-3, is NAGVMQNPRHLVRRRGQEARLRCSPMKGHSHVYWYRQLPEEGLKFMVYLQKENIIDESGMPKERFSAEFPKEGPSILRIQQVVRGDSAAYFCASSPKRGNTDTQYFGPGTRLTVL.